This T cell receptor beta chain originates from a study of blood T cells in healthy people across ages. Study-wide points: Donor CMV status was unknown, possibly confounding expanded clonotype changes.

CDR1 is LGHNA and CDR2 is YNFKEQ in the germline V gene. The CDR3 length is 16 residues. The V and J ends lost 3 bases and 5 bases respectively, with 16 bases between them. Primed by a sample-barcoded 5' primer and a J-beta primer mix, a second PCR proceeded for 7 to 11 cycles. TCRdb re-derived calls from the 5' RACE reads in MiXCR, one entry per CDR3 protein. The sample holds about 1.8 million distinct CDR3 sequences; 49% are singletons and the top ten take more than 2%. About this clonotype: Its antigen is still unknown.

Sequencing was carried out using blood. This rearrangement joins TRBV4-2 to TRBJ1-4; possible D gene TRBD1, 6 bases. The sequence derives from a woman aged 35 to 49 in good health. CDR3 protein: CASSHGTSTGNEKLFF. In DNA form, the CDR3 reads TGTGCCAGCAGCCACGGGACATCTACGGGGAATGAAAAACTGTTTTTT.